A selection of T cell receptor beta chains follows, all from one sample in a study of response to subunit inactivated influenza vaccine. TCRdb processed the RT-PCR reads anew with MiXCR; each CDR3 protein has one entry. This table has 500,000 to 600,000 distinct CDR3 sequences, over 9.5% appearing once. The material was PBMCs from blood, obtained on the day of vaccination. The source of these receptors is a man between 50 and 59 years old who received an inactivated influenza vaccine. CDR3s leave out the opening cysteine and the closing phenylalanine or tryptophan. The order of the fields is V gene, CDR3 protein.

v_gene: TRBV5-1
CDR3aa: ASSKTDLAVTYEQY

v_gene: TRBV25-1
CDR3aa: ASSRQFPSGANVLT

v_gene: TRBV18
CDR3aa: ASSPLLLGNEQF

v_gene: TRBV4-1
CDR3aa: ASSQDIQALNSGNTIY

v_gene: TRBV7-9
CDR3aa: ASSLERGEQF

v_gene: TRBV28
CDR3aa: AGSPGPSYEQY

v_gene: TRBV20-1
CDR3aa: SASRQAEDEQF

v_gene: TRBV20-1
CDR3aa: SATGGYSYEQY

v_gene: TRBV7-3
CDR3aa: ASSLLPSPSGRDNEQF

v_gene: TRBV27
CDR3aa: ASSTYRGLAPDTQY

v_gene: TRBV5-1
CDR3aa: ASSYGRGTTPNGETQY

v_gene: TRBV7-9
CDR3aa: ASSLAEVENEKLF

v_gene: TRBV25-1
CDR3aa: ASSVSGTGWETQY

v_gene: TRBV5-1
CDR3aa: ASSLQGAASNEQY

v_gene: TRBV4-3
CDR3aa: ASSQSNSGANVLT

v_gene: TRBV4-2
CDR3aa: ASSQEPSPSYNEQF

v_gene: TRBV4-1
CDR3aa: ASSRTAQVYEQY

v_gene: TRBV4-1
CDR3aa: ASSPPLAGGLDTQY

v_gene: TRBV7-2
CDR3aa: ASSLFPGTSGKNEQF

v_gene: TRBV20-1
CDR3aa: SAREGQGRSPLH

v_gene: TRBV2
CDR3aa: ASSGWEYNPYNEQF

v_gene: TRBV4-1
CDR3aa: ASSQDGFGYGYT

v_gene: TRBV7-6
CDR3aa: ASSPRRTRTGELF

v_gene: TRBV7-9
CDR3aa: ASSLRGFRQF

v_gene: TRBV6-5
CDR3aa: ASSYSVSVGANVLT

v_gene: TRBV10-2
CDR3aa: ASSGQGVKFYEQY

v_gene: TRBV11-2
CDR3aa: ASSLLFGSQSYNEQF

v_gene: TRBV7-3
CDR3aa: ASSRQGITDTQY

v_gene: TRBV3-1
CDR3aa: ASRGGQKFTGELF

v_gene: TRBV5-1
CDR3aa: ASSLVTRGVGTDTQY

v_gene: TRBV20-1
CDR3aa: SASRRGGTDTQY

v_gene: TRBV4-1
CDR3aa: ASSQVGRGGNSPLH

v_gene: TRBV13
CDR3aa: ASSRRGELVSEQY

v_gene: TRBV5-5
CDR3aa: ASSLDSDRFPF

v_gene: TRBV6-1
CDR3aa: ASTGLAAGRYNEQF

v_gene: TRBV7-9
CDR3aa: ASEDSNTDTQY

v_gene: TRBV7-9
CDR3aa: ASSLGQFYGYT

v_gene: TRBV12-3/TRBV12-4
CDR3aa: ASSLHGSVWPQH

v_gene: TRBV7-4
CDR3aa: AISKGVPGDSYEQY

v_gene: TRBV29-1
CDR3aa: SVVSPSGRLATQY

v_gene: TRBV11-2
CDR3aa: ASSLEEVGEQF

v_gene: TRBV12-3/TRBV12-4
CDR3aa: ASSFDLWIEAF

v_gene: TRBV5-5
CDR3aa: ASSRTGVNEQY

v_gene: TRBV6-1
CDR3aa: ASSTGQLTEAF

v_gene: TRBV5-1
CDR3aa: ASSLTTGTGELF

v_gene: TRBV6-2/TRBV6-3
CDR3aa: ASSYSASGRQF

v_gene: TRBV4-2
CDR3aa: ASSGQGSTNEKLF

v_gene: TRBV7-2
CDR3aa: ASSSPGFYNEQF

v_gene: TRBV7-2
CDR3aa: ASSLAGSGNHNEQF

v_gene: TRBV12-3/TRBV12-4
CDR3aa: ASRQQGVMNTEAF

v_gene: TRBV11-2
CDR3aa: ASSLDRPSSYEQY